This T cell receptor (beta chain) was identified during a study of CD8+ T cells in alopecia areata. Overall study: Tofacitinib lasted 6 to 18 months, then 6 months off drug.

This CDR3 has 16 residues. Trimming removed 2 bases from V and 3 bases from J, with 16 bases in between. Germline CDR1 reads SGHVS; CDR2 reads FQNEAQ. General observations from the study: Persistence during tofacitinib was seen for many expanded lesional clones in scalp and blood. An increase in clonality over normal scalp was evident in lesional scalp, especially alopecia totalis/universalis.

cDNA prepared by RNA extraction and subsequent reverse transcription served as the template for sequencing. Assay used: immunoSEQ multiplex PCR; TCRdb lists only in-frame clones, some missing. The sample records a few hundred thousand clones, under 40% being singletons. Points on this clone: Its antigen is still unknown.

The treatment here: oral pan-JAK inhibitor, 5-10 mg twice daily. Obtained from alopecia areata patients were lesional scalp punch biopsies along with peripheral blood. This specimen consisted of CD4+ T cells sorted from blood, obtained at roughly week 30, from a patient treated with tofacitinib. V gene TRBV7-8 combines with J gene TRBJ2-5; possible D gene TRBD1, 7 bases. The TCR originated in a human donor with alopecia areata. The chain's CDR3 is CASSLLRLGGKETQYF. The CDR3 DNA sequence: TGTGCCAGCAGCTTACTTCGACTAGGGGGCAAAGAGACCCAGTACTTC.